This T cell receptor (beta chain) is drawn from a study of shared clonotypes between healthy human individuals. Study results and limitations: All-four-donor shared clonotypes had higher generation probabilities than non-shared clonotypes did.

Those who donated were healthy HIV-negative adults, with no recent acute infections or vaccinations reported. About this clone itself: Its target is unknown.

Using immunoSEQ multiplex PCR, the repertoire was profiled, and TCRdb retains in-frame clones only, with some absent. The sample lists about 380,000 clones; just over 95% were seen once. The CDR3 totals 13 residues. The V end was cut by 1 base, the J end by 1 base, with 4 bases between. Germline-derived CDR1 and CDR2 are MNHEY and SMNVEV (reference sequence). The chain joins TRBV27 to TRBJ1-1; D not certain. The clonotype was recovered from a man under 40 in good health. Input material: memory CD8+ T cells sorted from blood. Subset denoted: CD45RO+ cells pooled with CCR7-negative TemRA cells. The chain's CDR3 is CASSLYGNTEAFF. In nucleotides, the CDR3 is TGTGCCAGCAGTTTATACGGGAACACTGAAGCTTTCTTT.